The 20 T cell receptor beta chains presented below share a single source sample, sequenced in a study of response to subunit inactivated influenza vaccine (dated by TCRdb to about 2018). The library was obtained by RT-PCR. TCRdb records Illumina HiSeq 2500 as the sequencer. TCRdb took the public reads, trimmed them with fastp at Q25, ran MiXCR for clone calling and kept in-frame beta chains. Every CDR3 protein is listed once, alongside the most common genes and DNA of its rows. The sample profile shows 800,000 or so distinct CDR3 sequences; 21% of them were found once. In total, the top ten clones hold roughly 10% of the sample. Sample: PBMCs from blood, taken 5 days after vaccination. Receptor source: a man in his forties or fifties who received an inactivated influenza vaccine. Donor details come from another sample of the same person, matched by shared clones.

This clonotype was recorded at least ten times. The gene calls are TRBV18 and TRBJ2-7, with a possible D match to TRBD1 (6 bases). From germline, CDR1 is KGHSH and CDR2 LQKENI. The CDR3 is 18 residues long. The germline V and J ends were trimmed by 3 bases and 0 bases, with 21 bases remaining between them. The CDR3 here is CASSPLFGQGLSSYEQYF. The CDR3 coding sequence is TGTGCCAGCTCACCCCTCTTCGGCCAGGGGCTGTCCTCCTACGAGCAGTACTTC.

The V and J genes are TRBV6-5 and TRBJ2-7; TRBD2 matches at 10 bases. After removal of 3 bases from V and 5 bases from J, the junction contained 13 bases not matched to a gene. Looked up from germline, CDR1 is MNHEY and CDR2 is SVGAGI. The length of the CDR3 is 17 residues. CDR3 in DNA: TGTGCCAGCAGTTATCGGCTAGCGGGAGCTGGTCGGAACGAGCAGTACTTC. It codes for CASSYRLAGAGRNEQYF.

The chain recombines TRBV7-9 with TRBJ2-1, with a possible D match to TRBD2 (5 bases). The CDR3 totals 16 residues. With 5 bases removed from V and 2 bases from J, the gap between germline ends came to 16 bases. CDR1 SEHNR and CDR2 FQNEAQ come from the germline V gene (reference sequence). CDR3 sequence: CASSRGVGEAYNEQFF. As DNA, the CDR3 is TGTGCCAGCAGCCGAGGAGTCGGGGAAGCCTACAATGAGCAGTTCTTC.

The chain couples TRBV20-1 to TRBJ1-4, with TRBD1 as a possible D gene (6 bases). V was shortened by 5 bases and J by 3 bases, with 10 bases between the two germline ends. Per the germline V gene, CDR1 is DFQATT and CDR2 is SNEGSKA (reference sequence). CDR3 length: 13 amino acids. CDR3 residues: CSASTGPNEKLFF. In nucleotides, the CDR3 is TGCAGTGCTTCGACAGGACCTAATGAAAAACTGTTTTTT.

This rearrangement joins TRBV5-8 to TRBJ2-2; possibly TRBD1 or TRBD2 for D (5 bases each). Trimming cost V 4 bases and J 2 bases, with 15 bases left between them. The CDR3 is made up of 16 amino acids. Germline V gene sequence: CDR1 SGHTS, CDR2 YDEGEE. CDR3 DNA: TGTGCCAGCAGCCTGGGTTCGAGGGGAAACACCGGGGAGCTGTTTTTT. Translation gives CASSLGSRGNTGELFF.

V is TRBV6-1 and J is TRBJ2-1, with a weak D call TRBD2 (5 bases). Germline CDR1 reads MNHNS; CDR2 reads SASEGT. The CDR3 has 11 residues. Trimming cost V 7 bases and J 9 bases, with 10 bases left between them. CDR3 region: CASTLASEQFF. In nucleotides, the CDR3 is TGTGCCAGCACTCTAGCCTCTGAGCAGTTCTTC.

The J gene is TRBJ2-3, the V gene TRBV6-2 or TRBV6-3; a weak D match, TRBD1 (6 bases). The CDR3 totals 15 residues. The ends were cut back, 5 bases at V and 3 bases at J, with 15 bases in the middle. Germline values: CDR1 MNHEY, CDR2 SVGEGT. CDR3 bases: TGTGCCAGCAGTCAAGCCCCTACAGGGACAGATACGCAGTATTTT. Translation gives CASSQAPTGTDTQYF.

This clonotype appeared a few times. This chain uses TRBV11-2 with TRBJ2-7; 7 nucleotides agree with TRBD2. J lost 2 bases, V lost 1 base, and 14 bases had no gene match. Germline V lookup: CDR1 SGHAT, CDR2 FQNNGV. The CDR3 is 18 amino acids. The CDR3 is CASSLVGTTNHLPYEQYF. For the CDR3, the DNA is TGTGCCAGCAGCTTAGTAGGGACTACAAATCACTTACCCTACGAGCAGTACTTC. Full variable domain (missing parts from reference TRBV11-2 and TRBJ2-7): EAGVAQSPRYKIIEKRQSVAFWCNPISGHATLYWYQQILGQGPKLLIQFQNNGVVDDSQLPKDRFSAERLKGVDSTLKIQPAKLEDSAVYLCASSLVGTTNHLPYEQYFGPGTRLTVT.

V usage is TRBV20-1 and J usage is TRBJ1-1; the match to TRBD1 covers 8 bases. The junction had 6 bases not matched to a gene; V was cut back by 6 bases and J by 0 bases. The CDR3 is made up of 14 amino acids. CDR1 and CDR2 (germline): DFQATT, SNEGSKA (reference sequence). CDR3 sequence: CSAIQGQVNTEAFF. As DNA, the CDR3 is TGCAGTGCCATACAGGGACAGGTGAACACTGAAGCTTTCTTT.

V usage is TRBV7-2 and J usage is TRBJ1-1, with D possibly being TRBD1 (5 bases). There are 12 residues in the CDR3. V shed 4 bases and J shed 5 bases, with 8 bases lying between them. CDR1 and CDR2 (germline): SGHTA, FQGNSA. The CDR3 spells CASSWGGTEAFF. The DNA of the CDR3 is TGTGCCAGCAGCTGGGGGGGAACTGAAGCTTTCTTT. Looking up the rest from reference TRBV7-2 and TRBJ1-1 gives the full variable domain: GAGVSQSPSNKVTEKGKDVELRCDPISGHTALYWYRQSLGQGLEFLIYFQGNSAPDKSGLPSDRFSAERTGGSVSTLTIQRTQQEDSAVYLCASSWGGTEAFFGQGTRLTVV.

The chain is built from TRBV20-1 and TRBJ2-3, with D hard to call. Germline V gene data show CDR1 as DFQATT and CDR2 as SNEGSKA (reference sequence). This CDR3 has 15 amino acids. Between the trimmed V and J ends, which lost 0 bases and 3 bases, there was a span of 13 bases. In DNA form, the CDR3 reads TGCAGTGCTAGAGATGAGGCTAGTCGTACAGATACGCAGTATTTT. Translated, it gives CSARDEASRTDTQYF.

In DNA form, the CDR3 reads TGTGCCAGCAGTTTCGAGGGACTATATGGCTACACCTTC. Its protein product is CASSFEGLYGYTF. V and J are TRBV12-3 or TRBV12-4 and TRBJ1-2; tentatively, D is TRBD1 (5 bases). CDR3 length equals 13 residues. V was shortened by 3 bases and J by 5 bases, with 10 bases between the two germline ends.

This chain uses TRBV10-3 with TRBJ2-3, with 12 bases aligning to TRBD2. V lost 3 bases to trimming and J lost 6 bases; unmatched junction nucleotides: 10. The length of the CDR3 is 17 residues. Germline CDR1 reads ENHRY; CDR2 reads SYGVKD. CDR3 nucleotides: TGTGCCATCAGTGATCCCCTAGCGGGAGGGGGAAGGGATACGCAGTATTTT. It translates to CAISDPLAGGGRDTQYF.

V is TRBV20-1 and J is TRBJ2-5, with 11 bases fitting TRBD1. V lost 1 base, J lost 4 bases, and 8 bases stayed unmatched. The germline gives CDR1 DFQATT, CDR2 SNEGSKA (reference sequence). The CDR3 is 16 residues long. CDR3 coding DNA: TGCAGTGCTAGAGCCTTCGGGACAGGGGGAGGAGAGACCCAGTACTTC. Translating gives CSARAFGTGGGETQYF.

The chain uses TRBV12-3 or TRBV12-4 and TRBJ2-7; D is unresolved. Trimming pared 0 bases from V and 5 bases from J, leaving 11 bases between. CDR3 size: 14 residues. CDR3 sequence: CASSLAGPYHEQYF. In DNA, the CDR3 is TGTGCCAGCAGTTTAGCCGGACCATACCACGAGCAGTACTTC.

This rearrangement joins TRBV10-2 to TRBJ2-1; D might be TRBD2 (5 bases). Germline CDR1 is WSHSY and CDR2 is SAAADI. The CDR3 consists of 16 residues. Trimming stripped 3 bases from V and 0 bases from J, with 12 bases between. The CDR3 coding sequence is TGCGCCAGCAGTGAAGGTAGCGCTAGCTCCTACAATGAGCAGTTCTTC. Amino acids: CASSEGSASSYNEQFF.

This clonotype came up a few times. V usage is TRBV6-2 or TRBV6-3 and J usage is TRBJ1-5; TRBD1 might be the D (6 bases). The CDR3 runs 15 residues. The germline gives CDR1 MNHEY, CDR2 SVGEGT. The V end was cut by 7 bases, the J end by 6 bases, with 19 bases between. The CDR3, as DNA: TGTGCCAGCACCTCCCAGGGGTGGGGAGGTCAGCCCCAGCATTTT. Translating gives CASTSQGWGGQPQHF.

The chain recombines TRBV2 with TRBJ1-5, with 9 bases lining up with TRBD1. This CDR3 is 14 amino acids long. Trimming at V came to 7 bases and at J to 2 bases, leaving 3 bases not matched to a gene. Per the germline V gene, CDR1 is SNHLY and CDR2 is FYNNEI. The CDR3 bases are TGTGCCAGCATGCGGACAGGGGGCAATCAGCCCCAGCATTTT. Residues: CASMRTGGNQPQHF.

This clonotype was detected once. This chain uses TRBV4-1 with TRBJ2-5; D is uncertain. The V end was cut by 2 bases, the J end by 4 bases, with 8 bases between. This CDR3 is 13 amino acids long. Germline-derived CDR1 and CDR2 are MGHRA and YSYEKL. The DNA of the CDR3 is TGCGCCAGCAGCCAATACGGTTCAGAGACCCAGTACTTC. This codes for CASSQYGSETQYF.

The table lists this clonotype with a few counts. The chain joins TRBV12-3 or TRBV12-4 to TRBJ2-1; 10 nucleotides match TRBD2. J was trimmed by 5 bases and V by 5 bases; bases with no gene match: 12. The CDR3 length is 17 residues. The CDR3 DNA is TGTGCCAGCAGTCCTGATGCCGGGACTAGCGAGGACAATGAGCAGTTCTTC. Residues: CASSPDAGTSEDNEQFF.